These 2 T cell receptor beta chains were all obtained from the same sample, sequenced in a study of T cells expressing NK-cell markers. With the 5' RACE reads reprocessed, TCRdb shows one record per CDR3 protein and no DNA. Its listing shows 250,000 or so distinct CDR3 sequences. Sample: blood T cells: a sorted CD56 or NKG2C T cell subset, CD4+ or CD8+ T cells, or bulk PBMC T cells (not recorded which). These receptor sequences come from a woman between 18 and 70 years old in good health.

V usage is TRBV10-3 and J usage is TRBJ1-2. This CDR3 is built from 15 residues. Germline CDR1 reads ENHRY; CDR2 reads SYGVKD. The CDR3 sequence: CAISESGQANYGYTF.

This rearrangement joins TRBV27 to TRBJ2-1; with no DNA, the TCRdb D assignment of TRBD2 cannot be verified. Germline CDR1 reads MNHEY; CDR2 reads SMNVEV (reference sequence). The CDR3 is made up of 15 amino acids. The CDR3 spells CASSFERAGAPEQFF.